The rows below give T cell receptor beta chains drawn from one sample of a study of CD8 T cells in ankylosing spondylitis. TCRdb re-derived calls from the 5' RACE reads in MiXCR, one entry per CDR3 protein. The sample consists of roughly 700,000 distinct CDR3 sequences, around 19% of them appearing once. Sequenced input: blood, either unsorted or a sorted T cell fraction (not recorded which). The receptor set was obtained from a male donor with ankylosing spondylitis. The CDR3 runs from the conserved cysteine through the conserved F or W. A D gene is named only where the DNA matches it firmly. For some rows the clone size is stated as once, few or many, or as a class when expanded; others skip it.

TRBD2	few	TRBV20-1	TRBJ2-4	CSAGVGGRGAKNIQYF	TGCAGTGCTGGGGTCGGCGGGAGGGGGGCCAAAAACATTCAGTACTTC
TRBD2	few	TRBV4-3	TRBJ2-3	CASSQVWSSGRGDTQYF	TGCGCCAGCAGCCAAGTATGGTCTAGCGGGAGAGGAGATACGCAGTATTTT
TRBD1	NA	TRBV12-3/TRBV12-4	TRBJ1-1	CASSERGRLTEAFF	TGTGCCAGCTCCGAGAGGGGGCGCTTGACTGAAGCTTTCTTT
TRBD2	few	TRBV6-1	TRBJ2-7	CASPSLAGGPSEQYF	TGTGCCAGCCCCTCTCTAGCGGGGGGGCCAAGCGAGCAGTACTTC
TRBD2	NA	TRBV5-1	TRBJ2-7	CASSSGLAGVWNEQYF	TGCGCCAGCAGCTCGGGACTAGCGGGAGTTTGGAACGAGCAGTACTTC
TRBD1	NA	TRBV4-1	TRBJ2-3	CASSQSGTGVPDTQYF	TGCGCCAGCAGCCAGTCAGGGACAGGGGTTCCAGATACGCAGTATTTT
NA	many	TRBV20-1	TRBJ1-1	CSASKGNTEAFF	TGCAGTGCTAGTAAAGGGAACACTGAAGCTTTCTTT
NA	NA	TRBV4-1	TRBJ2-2	CASSQEASWTGELFF	TGCGCCAGCAGCCAAGAGGCTAGCTGGACCGGGGAGCTGTTTTTT
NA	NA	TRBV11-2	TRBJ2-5	CASGLAGIQETQYF	TGTGCCAGCGGACTGGCGGGAATCCAAGAGACCCAGTACTTC
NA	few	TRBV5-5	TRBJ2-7	CASSFRTDSYEQYF	TGTGCCAGCAGCTTTAGGACAGATTCCTACGAGCAGTACTTC
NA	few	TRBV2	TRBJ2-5	CASWEDQETQYF	TGTGCCAGCTGGGAGGATCAAGAGACCCAGTACTTC
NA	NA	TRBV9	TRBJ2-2	CASSRGGDSTTGELFF	TGTGCCAGCAGCAGAGGGGGGGACAGTACTACCGGGGAGCTGTTTTTT
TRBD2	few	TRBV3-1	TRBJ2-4	CASSHGLGVYF	TGTGCCAGCAGCCACGGACTAGGGGTGTACTTC
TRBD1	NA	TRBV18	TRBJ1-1	CASSVDRTNTEAFF	TGTGCCAGCTCAGTGGACAGGACGAACACTGAAGCTTTCTTT
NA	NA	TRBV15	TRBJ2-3	CATSRDRVPDTQYF	TGTGCCACCAGCAGAGACAGGGTGCCAGATACGCAGTATTTT
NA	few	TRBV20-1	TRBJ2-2	CSARVGVRELFF	TGCAGTGCTAGAGTGGGGGTTCGGGAGCTGTTTTTT
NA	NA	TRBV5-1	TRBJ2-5	CASSSAFATQETQYF	TGCGCCAGCAGCTCCGCTTTCGCTACGCAAGAGACCCAGTACTTC
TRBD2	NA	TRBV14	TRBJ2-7	CASSQVGGVSYEQYF	TGTGCCAGCAGCCAAGTGGGAGGGGTATCCTACGAGCAGTACTTC
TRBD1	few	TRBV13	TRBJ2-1	CASSLGGQGAPHEQFF	TGTGCCAGCAGCTTAGGGGGACAGGGGGCGCCACATGAGCAGTTCTTC
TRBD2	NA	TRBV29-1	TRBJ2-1	CSARGQAGDEQFF	TGCAGCGCCCGAGGCCAGGCGGGGGATGAGCAGTTCTTC
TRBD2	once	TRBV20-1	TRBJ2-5	CSASIGRTSGGAVETQYF	TGCAGTGCTAGCATCGGGCGGACTAGCGGGGGGGCCGTAGAGACCCAGTACTTC
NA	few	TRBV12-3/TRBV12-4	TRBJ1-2	CASSLAPILDRLNYGYTF	TGTGCCAGCAGTTTAGCCCCGATCCTGGACCGACTAAACTATGGCTACACCTTC
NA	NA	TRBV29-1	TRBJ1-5	CSVEDGQAQHF	TGCAGCGTTGAAGACGGGCAGGCCCAGCATTTT
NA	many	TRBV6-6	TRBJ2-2	CASSGAAGELFF	TGTGCCAGCAGTGGTGCGGCCGGGGAGCTGTTTTTT
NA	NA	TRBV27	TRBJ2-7	CASSLFAAGYEQYF	TGTGCCAGCAGTTTGTTTGCGGCAGGCTACGAGCAGTACTTC
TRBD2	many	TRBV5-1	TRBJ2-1	CASSFAGGQSEQFF	TGCGCCAGCAGCTTTGCGGGGGGCCAAAGTGAGCAGTTCTTC
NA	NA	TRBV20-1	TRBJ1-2	CSALQQGYYGYTF	TGCAGTGCGCTCCAACAGGGTTACTATGGCTACACCTTC
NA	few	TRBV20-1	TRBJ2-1	CSARDEGSNEQFF	TGCAGTGCTAGAGATGAGGGGAGCAATGAGCAGTTCTTC
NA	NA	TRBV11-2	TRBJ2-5	CASSFAGGAGQETQYF	TGTGCCAGCAGCTTTGCTGGGGGTGCGGGGCAAGAGACCCAGTACTTC
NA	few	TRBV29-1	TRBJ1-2	CSVGNLNYGYTF	TGCAGCGTTGGAAACCTTAACTATGGCTACACCTTC
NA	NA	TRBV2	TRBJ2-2	CASRTTGPGELFF	TGTGCCAGCAGGACGACAGGCCCCGGGGAGCTGTTTTTT
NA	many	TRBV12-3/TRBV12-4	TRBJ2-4	CASSQQTVKNIQYF	TGTGCCAGCAGCCAACAGACCGTCAAAAACATTCAGTACTTC
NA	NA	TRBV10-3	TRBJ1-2	CAISEVTSNYGYTF	TGTGCCATCAGTGAGGTTACAAGCAACTATGGCTACACCTTC
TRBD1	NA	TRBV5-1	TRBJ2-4	CASSPGQGALKNIQYF	TGCGCCAGCAGCCCAGGACAGGGGGCTTTGAAAAACATTCAGTACTTC
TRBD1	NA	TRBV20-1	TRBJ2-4	CSARDGQVAKNIQYF	TGCAGTGCTAGAGATGGACAGGTAGCCAAAAACATTCAGTACTTC
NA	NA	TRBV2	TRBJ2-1	CASSDPDRGSYNEQFF	TGTGCCAGCAGTGACCCGGACCGGGGGTCCTACAATGAGCAGTTCTTC
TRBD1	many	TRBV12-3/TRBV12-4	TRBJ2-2	CASRPTGGGELFF	TGTGCCAGCAGACCCACAGGGGGCGGGGAGCTGTTTTTT
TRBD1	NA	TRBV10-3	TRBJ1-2	CAISDRDRDSYGYTF	TGTGCCATCAGCGACCGGGACAGGGATTCCTATGGCTACACCTTC
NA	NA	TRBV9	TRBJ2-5	CASSPRGGALETQYF	TGTGCCAGCAGCCCTAGAGGGGGGGCCCTAGAGACCCAGTACTTC
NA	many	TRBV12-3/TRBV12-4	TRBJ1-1	CASSFAGAVTEAFF	TGTGCCAGCAGTTTCGCAGGGGCCGTCACTGAAGCTTTCTTT
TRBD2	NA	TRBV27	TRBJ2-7	CASSRERGYEQYF	TGTGCCAGCAGCCGGGAGCGGGGCTACGAGCAGTACTTC